A selection of T cell receptor beta chains follows, all from one sample in a study of cytomegalovirus exposure and HLA in healthy donors. Produced via immunoSEQ multiplex PCR; TCRdb's table is partial and in-frame only. The sample yields about 110,000 clones, over 60% seen once. The sample taken for sequencing was PBMCs. All receptors derive from a woman in her thirties or forties in good health and CMV-seropositive. Both conserved end residues are part of each CDR3. A D gene is named only where the DNA matches it firmly. Size values are once, few and many counts, or a class for expanded clones, and some rows have none.

d_gene	abundance	j_gene	v_gene	CDR3nt	CDR3aa
TRBD1	few	TRBJ1-1	TRBV18	TGTGCCAGCTCACGACTGATGACAGGGAAAGTCGCTGAAGCTTTCTTT	CASSRLMTGKVAEAFF
TRBD1	.	TRBJ2-7	TRBV13	TGTGCCAGCAGCTTGACAGGGATCAACGAGCAGTACTTC	CASSLTGINEQYF
.	.	TRBJ1-2	TRBV7-2	TGTGCCAGCAGCTTAGGGGGCCGCCGCGATGGCTACACCTTC	CASSLGGRRDGYTF
.	.	TRBJ2-1	TRBV6-5	TGTGCCAGCAGTTACTCGGGCGCGAGCTCCTACAATGAGCAGTTCTTC	CASSYSGASSYNEQFF
TRBD1	.	TRBJ1-2	TRBV9	TGTGCCAGCAGCGTAGTTCCTGGACAGGGAGGACGTGGCTACACCTTC	CASSVVPGQGGRGYTF
TRBD2	few	TRBJ2-7	TRBV4-2	TGTGCCAGCAGCCAAACGGTCGGGAAGCGGGGGCCCCTCGAGCAGTACTTC	CASSQTVGKRGPLEQYF
.	.	TRBJ2-3	TRBV7-3	TGTGCCAGCAGCTTAGTAGGGGGCACAGATACGCAGTATTTT	CASSLVGGTDTQYF
TRBD1	.	TRBJ1-1	TRBV5-1	TGCGCCAGCAGCTTGGCCCTACCCGGGACAGGGGATGAAGCTTTCTTT	CASSLALPGTGDEAFF
.	few	TRBJ1-1	TRBV6-1	TGTGCCAGCAAACGGCAGGGGTTTGGCACTGAAGCTTTCTTT	CASKRQGFGTEAFF
.	.	TRBJ1-2	TRBV5-1	TGCGCCAGCCTTAGAGATCCTTCCCTAAACTATGGCTACACCTTC	CASLRDPSLNYGYTF
TRBD1	once	TRBJ1-1	TRBV2	TGTGCCAGCAGTGAAGAGCCGGGGACAGGGGCCTTCACTGAAGCTTTCTTT	CASSEEPGTGAFTEAFF
TRBD2	.	TRBJ2-2	TRBV11-2	TGTGCCAGCAGCTACTTACTCCTTAGCGGGGGGAGGGGCACCGGGGAGCTGTTTTTT	CASSYLLLSGGRGTGELFF
.	.	TRBJ1-5	TRBV19	TGTGCCAGTAGCGAGCCGGGGGTGACTAATCAGCCCCAGCATTTT	CASSEPGVTNQPQHF
.	.	TRBJ1-5	TRBV2	TGTGCCAGCAGTGATTTCGGCAATCAGCCCCAGCATTTT	CASSDFGNQPQHF